The clone carrying this T cell receptor (beta chain) was recorded a few times. Time point denoted: week 3, after first cycle of checkpoint inhibitor. Blood was drawn before treatment and at week 3 after checkpoint blockade. Response was assessed by RECIST 1.1 at 12 weeks, except two rapid progressors. V lost 5 bases and J lost 7, with 12 bases in between. This CDR3 has 14 residues. The V gene's germline CDR1 is MNHEY and CDR2 SVGAGI. This sample stems from a study of blood T cell dynamics during melanoma immunotherapy. The repertoire was sequenced with immunoSEQ multiplex PCR; TCRdb's copy has only in-frame clones and lacks some. The sample consists of tens of thousands of clones, 75% to 90% of them appearing once.

The sequencing used blood, collected from a patient treated with checkpoint blockade. This receptor was identified in a human donor with melanoma. This sequence joins TRBV6-5 and TRBJ1-6, with D possibly TRBD1 on 5 matching bases. The DNA for the CDR3 is TGTGCCAGCAGTAACAGACAGTTAAATTCACCCCTCCACTTT. Translating it yields CASSNRQLNSPLHF.